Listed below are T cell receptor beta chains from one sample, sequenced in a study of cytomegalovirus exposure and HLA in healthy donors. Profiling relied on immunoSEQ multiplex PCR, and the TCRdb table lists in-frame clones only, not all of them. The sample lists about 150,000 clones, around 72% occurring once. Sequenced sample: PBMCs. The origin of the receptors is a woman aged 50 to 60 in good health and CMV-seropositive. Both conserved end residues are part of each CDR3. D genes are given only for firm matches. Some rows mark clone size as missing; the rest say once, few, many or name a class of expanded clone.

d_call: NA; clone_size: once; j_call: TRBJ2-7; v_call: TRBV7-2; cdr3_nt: TGTGCCAGCAGCTCCGGGTCTTTCCAACTCTACGAGCAGTACTTC; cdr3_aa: CASSSGSFQLYEQYF
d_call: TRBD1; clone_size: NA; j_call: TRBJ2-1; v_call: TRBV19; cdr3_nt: TGTGCCAGTAGTATAGATCCCCCGGACAGGGGGGACGATGAGCAGTTCTTC; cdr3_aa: CASSIDPPDRGDDEQFF
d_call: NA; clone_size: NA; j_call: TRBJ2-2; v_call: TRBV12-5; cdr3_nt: TGTGCTAGTGCCGTAAGAGGAAGCACCGGGGAGCTGTTTTTT; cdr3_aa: CASAVRGSTGELFF
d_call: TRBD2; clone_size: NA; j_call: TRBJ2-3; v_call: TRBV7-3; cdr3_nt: TGTGCCAGTTCTAGCGGGAGGGCCGCAGATACGCAGTATTTT; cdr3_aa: CASSSGRAADTQYF
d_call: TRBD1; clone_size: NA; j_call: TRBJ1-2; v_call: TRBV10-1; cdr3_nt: TGCGCCAGCAGTGAGTCCTTGAGGACAGGGGTTCGCGGCTACACCTTC; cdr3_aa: CASSESLRTGVRGYTF
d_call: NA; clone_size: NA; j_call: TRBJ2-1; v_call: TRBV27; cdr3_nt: TGTGCCAGCGGGGTGGTGGGCGGGGATGAGCAGTTCTTC; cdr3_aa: CASGVVGGDEQFF
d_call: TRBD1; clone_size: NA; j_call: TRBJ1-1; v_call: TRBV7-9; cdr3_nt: TGTGCCAGCAGCTTTCTACAGGGGGCCGGTACTGAAGCTTTCTTT; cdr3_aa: CASSFLQGAGTEAFF
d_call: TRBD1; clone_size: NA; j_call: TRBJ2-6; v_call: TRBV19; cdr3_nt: TGTGCCAGTAGTATAAATTTGAGGGGGCAAGGTACTGGGGCCAACGTCCTGACTTTC; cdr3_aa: CASSINLRGQGTGANVLTF
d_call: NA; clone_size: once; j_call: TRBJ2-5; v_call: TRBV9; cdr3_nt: TGTGCCAGCAGCGTGCGGGACCAAGAGACCCAGTACTTC; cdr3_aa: CASSVRDQETQYF
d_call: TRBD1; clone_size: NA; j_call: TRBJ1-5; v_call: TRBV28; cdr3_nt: TGTGCCAGCAGTTTACCAGGGGGGAGCTATAGCAATCAGCCCCAGCATTTT; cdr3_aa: CASSLPGGSYSNQPQHF
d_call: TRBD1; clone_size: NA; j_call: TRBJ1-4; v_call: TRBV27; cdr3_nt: TGTGCCAGCAGTCCTCCCAACAGGGGGCAAGGGGAAAAACTGTTTTTT; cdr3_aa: CASSPPNRGQGEKLFF
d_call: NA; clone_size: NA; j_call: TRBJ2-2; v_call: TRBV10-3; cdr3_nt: TGTGCCATCACGGAGACCGGGGAGCTGTTTTTT; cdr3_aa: CAITETGELFF